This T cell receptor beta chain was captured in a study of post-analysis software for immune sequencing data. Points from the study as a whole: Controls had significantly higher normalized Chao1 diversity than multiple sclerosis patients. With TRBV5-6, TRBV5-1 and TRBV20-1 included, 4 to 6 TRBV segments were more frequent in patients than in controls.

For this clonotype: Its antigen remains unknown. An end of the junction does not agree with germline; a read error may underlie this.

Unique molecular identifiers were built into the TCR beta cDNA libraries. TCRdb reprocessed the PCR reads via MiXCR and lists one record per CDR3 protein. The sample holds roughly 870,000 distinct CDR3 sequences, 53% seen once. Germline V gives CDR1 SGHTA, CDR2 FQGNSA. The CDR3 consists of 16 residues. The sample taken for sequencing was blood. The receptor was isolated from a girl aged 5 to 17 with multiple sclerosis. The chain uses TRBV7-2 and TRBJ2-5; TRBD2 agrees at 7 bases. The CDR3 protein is CASSLRQLASQGTQYF. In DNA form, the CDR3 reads TGTGCCAGCAGCCTAAGACAACTAGCGTCTCAAGGGACCCAGTACTTC.